This TCR beta chain was found in a study of T cell responses to AZD1222 COVID-19 vaccine. V was clipped by 4 bases and J by 5 bases; unmatched bases: 11. In germline, CDR1 is SNHLY, CDR2 FYNNEI. This CDR3 comprises 16 residues. Sequenced by immunoSEQ multiplex PCR; TCRdb stores in-frame clones only, minus some. Of approximately 110,000 clones in the sample, roughly 84% were seen once. The source was peripheral blood, collected on day 0 of AZD1222 vaccination. The clonotype comes from an adult in good health. V gene TRBV2 combines with J gene TRBJ2-7; TRBD2 matches 10 bases. The CDR3 reads CASSVLVGLAAHEQYF. The CDR3 nucleotides are TGTGCCAGCAGTGTTTTGGTCGGACTAGCGGCACACGAGCAGTACTTC.